Below are 19 T cell receptor beta chains sequenced from a single sample in a study of blood T cell repertoires in COVID-19. TCRdb keeps only in-frame clones here, not all; method: immunoSEQ multiplex PCR. This sample has approximately 270,000 clones, with 75% to 90% found just once. The sample comprised PBMCs or T cells enriched from blood (not recorded which). The receptor source for this set is a woman aged 45 to 65 who had recovered from COVID-19.

The V call is TRBV11-2, the J call TRBJ1-1, with unresolved D. There are 14 residues in the CDR3. V was clipped by 2 bases and J by 2 bases, with 9 bases between them. CDR1 and CDR2 (germline): SGHAT, FQNNGV. Here the CDR3 reads CASSLTRYNTEAFF. Here the CDR3 DNA reads TGTGCCAGCAGCTTAACGCGCTATAACACTGAAGCTTTCTTT.

CDR3 region: CASSQAISGNTIYF. Here the CDR3 DNA reads TGTGCCAGCAGCCAAGCAATCTCTGGAAACACCATATATTTT. The chain has TRBV3-1 (or the pseudogene TRBV3-2) and TRBJ1-3; no definite D call. There are 14 residues in the CDR3. CDR1 and CDR2 from the germline V gene are LGHDT and YNNKEL (reference sequence). The ends were cut back, 1 base at V and 0 bases at J, with 4 bases in the middle.

The chain employs TRBV12-3 or TRBV12-4 and TRBJ1-5; 7 bases fit TRBD1. CDR3 length: 13 amino acids. Trimming removed 11 bases from V and 5 bases from J; junction bases left unmatched: 9. CDR3 amino acids: CAGETGLDQPQHF. The CDR3 region has the DNA TGTGCCGGCGAGACAGGGCTCGATCAGCCCCAGCATTTT.

The V gene is TRBV29-1, the J gene TRBJ2-7; D may be TRBD2 (5 bases). Germline assignment: CDR1 SQVTM and CDR2 ANQGSEA. Deletions cut 5 bases from V and 0 bases from J, with 20 bases between. The CDR3 length is 16 residues. In DNA form, the CDR3 reads TGCAGCGTTTCCTCCGGGCCCGGGATCACCTCCTACGAGCAGTACTTC. This codes for CSVSSGPGITSYEQYF.

The chain employs TRBV10-3 and TRBJ1-3; D call uncertain. CDR1 ENHRY and CDR2 SYGVKD come from the germline V gene. The V end was cut by 11 bases, the J end by 1 base, with 9 bases between. The CDR3 loop spans 12 amino acids. The CDR3 sequence: CALEGSGNTIYF. CDR3 nucleotide sequence: TGTGCCCTCGAGGGTTCTGGAAACACCATATATTTT.

A remark on this clone: This sample also contains other DNA sequences that code for the same CDR3. The chain links TRBV18 to TRBJ2-7; no firm D call. V shed 0 bases and J shed 1 base, with 4 bases lying between them. Germline V gene lookup returns CDR1 KGHSH and CDR2 LQKENI. The CDR3 spans 13 residues. The CDR3 coding sequence is TGTGCCAGCTCACCACCCTCTTCCTACGAGCAGTACTTC. The encoded protein is CASSPPSSYEQYF.

The sample holds a few counts of this clone. The chain uses TRBV19 and TRBJ1-1; 9 bases match TRBD1. Trimming cost V 7 bases and J 1 base; bases outside gene matches: 7. CDR1 is LNHDA and CDR2 is SQIVND in the germline V gene (reference sequence). This CDR3 is built from 15 residues. CDR3 amino acids: CASTSGTGWNTEAFF. CDR3 in DNA: TGTGCCAGTACATCCGGGACAGGGTGGAACACTGAAGCTTTCTTT.

The genes are TRBV27 and TRBJ2-7; 12 bases fit TRBD2. The J segment lost 7 bases and the V segment lost 5 bases, leaving 15 bases of the junction unmatched. The CDR3 extends over 17 amino acids. From germline, CDR1 is MNHEY and CDR2 SMNVEV (reference sequence). DNA for the CDR3: TGTGCCAGCAGTGGGCTAGCGGGAGGGGATGTGTCGCTAGAGCAGTACTTC. Encoded protein: CASSGLAGGDVSLEQYF.

The chain employs TRBV12-5 and TRBJ1-6, with 7 positions matching TRBD1. Germline CDR1 is LGHNT and CDR2 is FRNRAP. With 7 bases clipped from V and 3 bases from J, the junction kept 6 bases outside the gene matches. This CDR3 comprises 15 residues. CDR3 residues: CASAGDRVYNSPLHF. CDR3 nucleotides: TGTGCTAGTGCCGGTGACAGGGTCTATAATTCACCCCTCCACTTT. Complete variable domain (other parts from reference TRBV12-5 and TRBJ1-6): DARVTQTPRHKVTEMGQEVTMRCQPILGHNTVFWYRQTMMQGLELLAYFRNRAPLDDSGMPKDRFSAEMPDATLATLKIQPSEPRDSAVYFCASAGDRVYNSPLHFGNGTRLTVT.

V is TRBV11-2 and J is TRBJ2-5, with 8 positions matching TRBD2. The CDR3 consists of 16 residues. The V segment lost 1 base and the J segment 4 bases; nucleotides outside the gene matches: 8. Germline CDR1 and CDR2: SGHAT and FQNNGV. The CDR3, as DNA: TGTGCCAGCAGCTTAGTGGGGAGCGGGAGCTTAGAGACCCAGTACTTC. It translates to CASSLVGSGSLETQYF.

V gene TRBV4-2 combines with J gene TRBJ2-1, with TRBD2 matching 9 bases. Looked up from germline, CDR1 is LGHNA and CDR2 is YNFKEQ. V gave up 1 base and J gave up 0 bases; unmatched junction bases: 1. This CDR3 region has 16 residues. The CDR3 coding sequence is TGTGCCAGCAGCCAAGGACTAGCGGTCTCCTACAATGAGCAGTTCTTC. Protein: CASSQGLAVSYNEQFF.

The rearrangement links TRBV5-1 to TRBJ2-7, with TRBD2 matching 7 bases. Germline values: CDR1 SGHRS, CDR2 YFSETQ. The CDR3 has 13 residues. V lost 5 bases and J lost 2; bases outside the gene matches: 4. The CDR3: CASRPSGTYEQYF. In nucleotides, the CDR3 is TGCGCCAGCAGACCTAGCGGAACCTACGAGCAGTACTTC.

This sequence joins TRBV11-2 and TRBJ1-2; the D is unclear. Germline V gives CDR1 SGHAT, CDR2 FQNNGV. Trimming removed 0 bases at V and 9 bases at J, with 11 bases between. The CDR3 covers 13 residues. This CDR3 is CASSLDLTSRYTF. CDR3 DNA sequence: TGTGCCAGCAGCTTAGACCTCACTAGTCGCTACACCTTC.

J is TRBJ1-2 and V is TRBV5-4, with D possibly TRBD1 on 5 matching bases. CDR1 is SGHNT and CDR2 is YYREEE in the germline V gene (reference sequence). The CDR3 totals 15 residues. Trimming cost V 2 bases and J 5 bases, with 16 bases left between them. CDR3 nucleotide sequence: TGTGCCAGCAGCTTACCCGGGACTGCAGGGTATGGCTACACCTTC. This sequence encodes CASSLPGTAGYGYTF.

V gene TRBV2 combines with J gene TRBJ1-6; D is possibly TRBD1 (5 bases). V shed 6 bases and J shed 7 bases, with 13 bases lying between them. Germline CDR1 reads SNHLY; CDR2 reads FYNNEI. The CDR3 has 14 amino acids. Here the CDR3 reads CASRIDSRNSPLHF. The CDR3 coding sequence is TGTGCCAGCAGGATAGACAGCCGAAATTCACCCCTCCACTTT.

CDR3 residues: CASSQGTAYSPLHF. CDR3 DNA: TGTGCCAGCAGCCAAGGGACAGCTTATTCACCCCTCCACTTT. This chain joins TRBV3-1 (or the pseudogene TRBV3-2) and TRBJ1-6, with a weak D call TRBD1 (6 bases). Between the trimmed V and J ends, which lost 1 base and 8 bases, there was a span of 9 bases. The CDR3 totals 14 residues. From germline, CDR1 is LGHDT and CDR2 YNNKEL (reference sequence).

This clone was counted once. The CDR3 is CASSQLDRDSPLHF. The DNA for the CDR3 is TGCGCCAGCAGCCAACTCGACAGAGATTCACCCCTCCACTTT. This sequence joins TRBV4-1 and TRBJ1-6; maybe TRBD1 (5 bases). The length of the CDR3 is 14 residues. CDR1 is MGHRA and CDR2 is YSYEKL in the germline V gene. Trimming took 2 bases from V and 8 from J, leaving 10 bases between them.

J is TRBJ2-2 and V is TRBV4-1; no definite D call. This CDR3 is 16 amino acids long. V was pared by 0 bases and J by 4 bases, with 12 bases between. Germline-derived CDR1 and CDR2 are MGHRA and YSYEKL. CDR3 DNA sequence: TGCGCCAGCAGCCAAGAACGAGTAGACATCACCGGGGAGCTGTTTTTT. Amino acids: CASSQERVDITGELFF.

The chain combines TRBV6-5 with TRBJ1-2; tentative D call: TRBD1 (6 bases). The length of the CDR3 is 14 residues. Germline CDR1 reads MNHEY; CDR2 reads SVGAGI. Trimming cost V 4 bases and J 2 bases, with 11 bases left between them. The CDR3 is CASSFRQVNYGYTF. The DNA for the CDR3 is TGTGCCAGCAGTTTCCGACAGGTGAACTATGGCTACACCTTC.